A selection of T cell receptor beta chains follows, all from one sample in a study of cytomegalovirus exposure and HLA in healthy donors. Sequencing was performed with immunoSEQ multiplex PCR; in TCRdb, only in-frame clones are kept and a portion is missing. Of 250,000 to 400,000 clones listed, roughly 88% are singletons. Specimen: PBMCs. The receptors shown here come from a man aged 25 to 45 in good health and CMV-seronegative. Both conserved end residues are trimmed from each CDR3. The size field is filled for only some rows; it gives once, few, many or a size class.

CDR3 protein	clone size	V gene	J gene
ASSIAGANYEQY	few	TRBV19	TRBJ2-7
ASNNVPGLLHNEQF	-	TRBV14	TRBJ2-1
SVAGRMRETQY	-	TRBV29-1	TRBJ2-5
ASSIGTNAYEQY	-	TRBV27	TRBJ2-7
AISAQGNEQF	-	TRBV10-3	TRBJ2-1
ASSSLPTGPQETQY	-	TRBV19	TRBJ2-5
ASSKGTSGGRYEQY	-	TRBV27	TRBJ2-7
ASSVVWFLVRQETQY	-	TRBV9	TRBJ2-5
ASSLSPGSTGGYT	-	TRBV7-2	TRBJ1-2
ASSIGYGVSYEQY	few	TRBV19	TRBJ2-7
ASSQEGLSGEAF	-	TRBV4-3	TRBJ1-1
ASSSAGTGARYNSPLH	-	TRBV5-4	TRBJ1-6
ASSRLRVSGNTIY	-	TRBV6-5	TRBJ1-3
ASSFGLAGTDTQY	-	TRBV5-1	TRBJ2-3
ASSFRGSLSSGNTIY	-	TRBV5-6	TRBJ1-3
ASSLGRESYQPQH	-	TRBV5-6	TRBJ1-5
TSSQDRTSGTYYEQY	-	TRBV1	TRBJ2-7
ASRPQQGFTAGANVLT	-	TRBV5-4	TRBJ2-6
ASSQDARRWDTNTGELF	-	TRBV4-3	TRBJ2-2
ASSLGRAETQY	once	TRBV18	TRBJ2-5
ASSLQGRGQY	-	TRBV7-2	TRBJ2-5
ATKTRETQY	few	TRBV2	TRBJ2-5
ASSKGDRGPDTGELF	-	TRBV21-1	TRBJ2-2
ASSEQGQTGNTIY	-	TRBV2	TRBJ1-3
AISGGQTTDTQY	-	TRBV10-3	TRBJ2-3
ASSLDSSTGNTIY	-	TRBV5-4	TRBJ1-3
ASSRQGGQPQH	-	TRBV6-5	TRBJ1-5
ASSVGQTTDYGYT	-	TRBV5-5	TRBJ1-2
ASRKGVDYGYT	-	TRBV11-2	TRBJ1-2
ASSQGQGVTDTQY	few	TRBV19	TRBJ2-3
ASSFSGEPYEQY	-	TRBV5-1	TRBJ2-7
ASSRTGVYTGELF	-	TRBV4-3	TRBJ2-2
ASSQDPGWYEQY	-	TRBV14	TRBJ2-7
ASSYAGSTDTQY	-	TRBV6-5	TRBJ2-3
ASSEFLATEETQY	once	TRBV25-1	TRBJ2-5
ASSHSTRSSYEQY	-	TRBV7-9	TRBJ2-7
ASSPGLTYEQY	few	TRBV18	TRBJ2-7
ASKATGEQY	-	TRBV2	TRBJ2-7
ASSQDPVNYEQY	-	TRBV4-1	TRBJ2-7
ASRSYPGGPYEQY	-	TRBV11-2	TRBJ2-7
ASMAIRRRDNSPLH	-	TRBV27	TRBJ1-6
ASSLTGANSPLH	-	TRBV11-2	TRBJ1-6
ASSFGGPAYEQY	-	TRBV7-9	TRBJ2-7
ASSQEGGTSYEQY	few	TRBV4-3	TRBJ2-7
ASPRQGRTNEKLF	-	TRBV11-3	TRBJ1-4
ASSPKRALSYEQY	-	TRBV13	TRBJ2-7
ASSPTGGNEKLF	-	TRBV6-5	TRBJ1-4